Listed here are 22 T cell receptor beta chains from one sample, sequenced in a study of T-cell reconstitution after alpha-beta-depleted transplantation in children (dated by TCRdb to the mid-2010s). What the treatment or condition label conveys for this sample: allogeneic hematopoietic cell transplantation with graft depleted of TCRalphabeta T cells and CD19 B cells. Library prep was done by PCR. Instrument used: Illumina HiSeq 2500. To normalize quantification of the TCRbeta repertoire, the TCR libraries were built with molecular barcoding that relied on unique molecular identifiers. The public reads were reprocessed in TCRdb via fastp at Q25 and MiXCR, keeping in-frame beta chains. Rows with one shared CDR3 protein collapse into an entry with the most common genes and DNA. Counted in this sample were roughly 200,000 distinct CDR3 sequences; roughly 11% of them appeared once. Clones ranked in the top ten supply about 30% of the sample.

The material was PBMCs, obtained before TCRalphabeta/CD19-depleted stem cell transplant. Receptors originate from a child in the first two years of life with acute myeloid leukemia, due to receive a stem cell transplant.

At least ten counts were recorded for this clonotype. The CDR3 sequence: CASSLRVSSYNEQFF. Here the CDR3 DNA reads TGCGCCAGCAGCTTGAGGGTAAGCTCCTACAATGAGCAGTTCTTC. The gene calls are TRBV5-1 and TRBJ2-1; D is ambiguous. The germline CDR1 and CDR2 sequences are SGHRS and YFSETQ. Trimming cost V 1 base and J 0 bases, with 8 bases left between them. The CDR3 is 15 amino acids.

This clonotype was detected many times. The genes are TRBV7-2 and TRBJ2-1; D is possibly TRBD2 (6 bases). The CDR3 totals 13 residues. The V end was cut by 1 base, the J end by 10 bases, with 11 bases between. The germline V gene encodes CDR1 SGHTA and CDR2 FQGNSA. The DNA of the CDR3 is TGTGCCAGCAGCTTAGACGGGGGATGGGAGCAGTTCTTC. It codes for CASSLDGGWEQFF.

Regarding this clonotype: As the CDR3 is not closed by the conserved phenylalanine or tryptophan, this likely results from a read error. The rearrangement joins TRBV28 to TRBJ2-5; 8 bases align to TRBD1. CDR1 and CDR2 from the germline V gene are MDHEN and SYDVKM. The CDR3 has 14 amino acids. CDR3 sequence: CASSSQGGEDTQYY. The CDR3 bases are TGTGCCAGCAGTTCACAGGGGGGAGAAGACACCCAGTACTAC.

This clonotype came up a few times. Germline is not matched at one junction end, which may reflect a read error. The chain has TRBV7-2 and TRBJ1-2; D uncertain. From germline, CDR1 is SGHTA and CDR2 FQGNSA. CDR3 length equals 13 residues. CDR3 loop: CVSSLTPQNGYTF. The CDR3 region has the DNA TGTGTCAGCAGCTTAACCCCCCAGAATGGCTACACCTTC.

This clonotype was observed at least ten times. The chain links TRBV5-1 to TRBJ2-7; no definite D call. This CDR3 has 14 residues. Germline loops: CDR1 SGHRS, CDR2 YFSETQ. The germline V and J ends were trimmed by 4 bases and 3 bases, with 14 bases remaining between them. CDR3 sequence reads: CASSPRVALYEQYF. The CDR3 nucleotides are TGCGCCAGCAGCCCCCGGGTGGCGCTCTACGAGCAGTACTTC.

This clonotype has ten or more counts. The J gene is TRBJ2-7, the V gene TRBV30, with D uncertain. V was clipped by 1 base and J by 2 bases, with 3 bases between them. The CDR3 is 11 residues long. Germline V lookup: CDR1 GTSNPN, CDR2 SVGIG (reference sequence). The CDR3 protein is CAWSATYEQYF. In nucleotides, the CDR3 is TGTGCCTGGAGTGCCACCTACGAGCAGTACTTC.

Ten or more counts support this clonotype. V and J are TRBV2 and TRBJ2-7; 9 positions agree with TRBD1. V lost 7 bases and J lost 4; bases outside the gene matches: 8. The V gene's germline CDR1 is SNHLY and CDR2 FYNNEI. This CDR3 comprises 14 residues. The CDR3 nucleotides read TGTGCCAGCATCCGGGACAGGGCTATGTACGAGCAGTACTTC. It codes for CASIRDRAMYEQYF. The whole variable domain, filled in from reference TRBV2 and TRBJ2-7, reads EPEVTQTPSHQVTQMGQEVILRCVPISNHLYFYWYRQILGQKVEFLVSFYNNEISEKSEIFDDQFSVERPDGSNFTLKIRSTKLEDSAMYFCASIRDRAMYEQYFGPGTRLTVT.

This clonotype was seen ten or more times. The chain employs TRBV12-3 or TRBV12-4 and TRBJ2-3; D may match TRBD1 or TRBD2 (6 bases each). Between the trimmed V and J ends, which lost 6 bases and 2 bases, there was a span of 27 bases. This CDR3 region has 19 residues. The CDR3 loop reads CASRVGRGLRRALTDTQYF. The CDR3 bases are TGTGCCAGCAGGGTCGGCAGGGGACTTCGGAGGGCCCTCACAGATACGCAGTATTTT.

This clonotype showed up just a few times. This sequence may be a read error, since a much larger clone differs from it by one base. The chain links TRBV20-1 to TRBJ1-2; TRBD1 matches at 12 bases. Germline trimming cut 3 bases from V and 12 bases from J; bases unmatched to any gene: 11. Germline V gives CDR1 DFQATT, CDR2 SNEGSKA (reference sequence). The CDR3 has 14 residues. In DNA, the CDR3 is TGCAGTGCTAGCCGGGACAGGGGGCAGGAAGGCGACACCTTC. It codes for CSASRDRGQEGDTF.

This clonotype showed up many times. J is TRBJ2-1 and V is TRBV5-4; 8 bases are shared with TRBD2. Unmatched junction bases numbered 8, after V lost 2 bases and J lost 7 bases. Germline V gene lookup returns CDR1 SGHNT and CDR2 YYREEE (reference sequence). The CDR3 has 15 amino acids. The CDR3 loop reads CASSFIGRASNEQFF. CDR3 nucleotides: TGTGCCAGCAGCTTTATCGGGAGGGCCAGTAATGAGCAGTTCTTC.

In its sample, this clonotype was seen many times. The rearrangement joins TRBV28 to TRBJ2-7; D perhaps matches TRBD2 (7 bases). The CDR3 covers 15 residues. V was shortened by 6 bases and J by 0 bases, with 15 bases between the two germline ends. Germline lookup yields CDR1 MDHEN and CDR2 SYDVKM. Written as DNA, the CDR3 is TGTGCCAGCAGACTAGGGGGGGGGATCTCCTACGAGCAGTACTTC. This sequence encodes CASRLGGGISYEQYF.

This clonotype was counted a few times. The chain recombines TRBV20-1 with TRBJ2-1; maybe TRBD2 (6 bases). The germline CDR1 and CDR2 sequences are DFQATT and SNEGSKA (reference sequence). The CDR3 covers 12 residues. Trimming stripped 2 bases from V and 9 bases from J, with 11 bases between. This chain's CDR3 is CSARRLASEQFF. CDR3 in DNA: TGCAGTGCTAGAAGGCTAGCGAGTGAGCAGTTCTTC.

As regards this clonotype: Germline and junction disagree at one end, which may indicate a read error. The chain combines TRBV3-1 with TRBJ1-1; the D is unclear. The CDR3 spans 14 residues. CDR1 LGHDT and CDR2 YNNKEL come from the germline V gene (reference sequence). The CDR3 here is CATSQPDPNTEAFF. CDR3 sequence (DNA): TGTGCCACCAGCCAGCCGGACCCTAACACTGAAGCTTTCTTT.

This clonotype was detected ten times or more. The chain carries TRBV11-2 and TRBJ1-1; D gene ambiguous. V dropped 1 base and J dropped 1 base, with 10 bases sitting between them. The germline V gene has CDR1 SGHAT and CDR2 FQNNGV. CDR3 size: 15 residues. The CDR3 DNA is TGTGCCAGCAGCTTAGTATCGGGGTCGAACACTGAAGCTTTCTTT. Translating it yields CASSLVSGSNTEAFF.

The table lists this clonotype with many counts. The chain joins TRBV20-1 to TRBJ2-1, with a possible D match to TRBD1 (6 bases). Germline CDR1 reads DFQATT; CDR2 reads SNEGSKA (reference sequence). V gave up 6 bases and J gave up 4 bases, with 13 bases separating them. CDR3 length: 13 residues. The CDR3 sequence: CSAPWTAYNEQFF. The CDR3 DNA reads as TGCAGTGCCCCTTGGACAGCGTACAATGAGCAGTTCTTC.

Ten or more counts support this clonotype. This chain uses TRBV15 with TRBJ1-4; weak D call: TRBD1 (5 bases). CDR1 and CDR2 (germline): LNHNV, YYDKDF (reference sequence). The CDR3 totals 17 residues. V was trimmed by 3 bases and J by 5 bases, leaving 19 bases between them. As DNA, the CDR3 is TGTGCCACCAGCAGGACAAAAATGGGGGGTGGAAATGAAAAACTGTTTTTT. Translated: CATSRTKMGGGNEKLFF.

To note about this clonotype: Mismatch with germline at one junction end may stem from a read error. The chain links TRBV20-1 to TRBJ2-3; D is perhaps TRBD2 (6 bases). CDR3 length: 14 amino acids. CDR1 DFQATT and CDR2 SNEGSKA come from the germline V gene (reference sequence). CDR3 sequence reads: CSALRGTSTDTRYF. In DNA, the CDR3 is TGCAGTGCCCTAAGGGGAACTAGCACAGATACGCGGTATTTT.

This sequence joins TRBV19 and TRBJ1-4; the D gene is possibly TRBD1 (6 bases). Germline V gene data show CDR1 as LNHDA and CDR2 as SQIVND (reference sequence). CDR3 length equals 15 residues. Between the trimmed V and J ends, which lost 10 bases and 3 bases, there was a span of 18 bases. CDR3 DNA: TGTGCCAATACCCCAAGGGGGAAGTCTAATGAAAAACTGTTTTTT. It yields the protein CANTPRGKSNEKLFF.

This clonotype was observed at least ten times. V usage is TRBV5-1 and J usage is TRBJ2-5, with 7 bases that match TRBD2. J was trimmed by 3 bases and V by 2 bases; bases with no gene match: 4. The CDR3 is 14 residues long. Looked up from germline, CDR1 is SGHRS and CDR2 is YFSETQ. CDR3 in DNA: TGCGCCAGCAGCTTTACGGGACTAAAAGAGACCCAGTACTTC. It yields the protein CASSFTGLKETQYF.

This clonotype was seen ten or more times. The V gene is TRBV19, the J gene TRBJ1-1, with TRBD1 matching 10 bases. Losses at the gene ends were 5 bases for V and 4 bases for J; bases not matched to a gene: 10. CDR1 and CDR2 (germline): LNHDA, SQIVND (reference sequence). This CDR3 contains 16 residues. The CDR3 DNA reads as TGTGCCAGTAGTCCACGAGGTTGGACAGGGGGCACTGAAGCTTTCTTT. This gives the protein CASSPRGWTGGTEAFF.

This clonotype was picked up one time. A much larger clone is a single base away; this may be a read error. V is TRBV20-1 and J is TRBJ2-5, with 7 bases identical to TRBD2. Looked up from germline, CDR1 is DFQATT and CDR2 is SNEGSKA (reference sequence). This CDR3 has 13 residues. V shed 4 bases, J shed 9 bases, and the junction held 11 bases outside the gene matches. This CDR3 is CSATPLAWEAQYF. CDR3 coding DNA: TGCAGTGCTACCCCACTAGCGTGGGAGGCCCAGTACTTC.

This clonotype was seen repeatedly, ten times or more. The chain carries TRBV12-3 or TRBV12-4 and TRBJ1-5, with a possible D match to TRBD1 (6 bases). Deletions cut 5 bases from V and 6 bases from J, with 14 bases between. CDR3 size: 14 residues. The CDR3 is CASSQDRLAQPQHF. CDR3 in DNA: TGTGCCAGCAGTCAAGACAGGTTGGCTCAGCCCCAGCATTTT.